One and the same sample provided the 24 T cell receptor beta chains below, sequenced in a study of post-analysis software for immune sequencing data. cDNA libraries of TCR beta carried unique molecular identifiers. MiXCR, run by TCRdb on the PCR reads, gives a single entry per CDR3 protein. The profile covers roughly 160,000 distinct CDR3 sequences, with approximately 35% appearing a single time and approximately 30% taken by the ten largest. Sequences were derived from blood, sampled after autologous hematopoietic stem cell transplantation. Every receptor here comes from a girl between 5 and 17 years old with multiple sclerosis.

V is TRBV20-1 and J is TRBJ2-5; possible D gene TRBD2, 6 bases. The DNA end is more similar to TRBJ2-7, so the J call may be wrong. This CDR3 comprises 14 residues. Germline V lookup: CDR1 DFQATT, CDR2 SNEGSKA (reference sequence). The CDR3 coding sequence is TGCAGTGCTAGAGGTCCCGGGGGAGCCTACGAGCAGTACTTC. This sequence encodes CSARGPGGAYEQYF.

This rearrangement joins TRBV18 to TRBJ2-3; 7 bases agree with TRBD2. The CDR3 loop spans 14 amino acids. The V and J ends lost 8 bases and 1 base, in that order; junction bases with no gene match: 6. Looked up from germline, CDR1 is KGHSH and CDR2 is LQKENI. CDR3 nucleotide sequence: TGTGCCAGCCCATCGGGACTACGCACAGATACGCAGTATTTT. Amino acid sequence: CASPSGLRTDTQYF.

This clonotype was recorded only once. The chain combines TRBV7-2 with TRBJ2-5, with a tentative D call TRBD1 (6 bases). The tail of the sequence fits TRBJ2-7 better, so the J call may be wrong. This CDR3 contains 17 residues. CDR1 and CDR2 from the germline V gene are SGHTA and FQGNSA. The CDR3 sequence is CASSIEDSRIVAYEQYF. The DNA of the CDR3 is TGTGCCAGCAGCATCGAGGACAGTCGGATAGTGGCCTACGAGCAGTACTTC.

This clonotype was picked up a small number of times. This chain's CDR3 is CATSDPSGQETQYF. The CDR3 nucleotides are TGTGCCACCAGTGATCCCAGCGGTCAAGAGACCCAGTACTTC. This sequence joins TRBV24-1 and TRBJ2-5; possible D gene TRBD2, 5 bases. The CDR3 spans 14 residues. CDR1 and CDR2 (germline): KGHDR, SFDVKD. Between the trimmed V and J ends, which lost 3 bases and 2 bases, there was a span of 9 bases.

The chain links TRBV2 to TRBJ2-7, with 8 positions matching TRBD2. The assigned J gene may be wrong: the sequence end matches TRBJ2-5 better. The CDR3 is 14 amino acids. Germline values: CDR1 SNHLY, CDR2 FYNNEI. The CDR3 nucleotides are TGTGCCAGCAGCCCAGCGGGAGTATGGGAGACCCAGTACTTC. Its translation is CASSPAGVWETQYF.

The chain couples TRBV28 to TRBJ2-4; a weak D match, TRBD2 (6 bases). The CDR3 covers 11 residues. Germline V CDR1 and CDR2: MDHEN, SYDVKM. V lost 8 bases, J lost 13 bases, and 15 bases lay in between. The CDR3 DNA reads as TGTGCCAGCCTAGTAGCGGATCCGCAGTACTTC. This codes for CASLVADPQYF.

This clonotype appeared many times. The rearrangement links TRBV5-1 to TRBJ2-3, with 11 bases aligning to TRBD2. The CDR3 extends over 14 amino acids. Germline V lookup: CDR1 SGHRS, CDR2 YFSETQ. With 2 bases clipped from V and 4 bases from J, the junction kept 0 bases outside the gene matches. The CDR3 here is CASSLLAGADTQYF. CDR3 in DNA: TGCGCCAGCAGCTTACTAGCGGGAGCAGATACGCAGTATTTT. The variable domain in full, completed from reference TRBV5-1 and TRBJ2-3, reads KAGVTQTPRYLIKTRGQQVTLSCSPISGHRSVSWYQQTPGQGLQFLFEYFSETQRNKGNFPGRFSGRQFSNSRSEMNVSTLELGDSALYLCASSLLAGADTQYFGPGTRLTVL.

About this clonotype: Germline and junction disagree at one end, which may indicate a read error. This sequence joins TRBV3-1 and TRBJ1-2, with unresolved D. There are 16 residues in the CDR3. Germline V gene lookup returns CDR1 LGHDT and CDR2 YNNKEL (reference sequence). The CDR3 region is CTSSQLIGDPLYGYTF. The CDR3 DNA reads as TGTACCAGCAGCCAACTGATCGGCGACCCCCTCTATGGCTACACCTTC.

This clonotype has just a few counts. The V gene is TRBV20-1, the J gene TRBJ2-1; D is perhaps TRBD2 (6 bases). V lost 1 base to trimming and J lost 5 bases, with 18 bases between them. The germline V gene has CDR1 DFQATT and CDR2 SNEGSKA (reference sequence). This CDR3 comprises 16 residues. The CDR3 DNA reads as TGCAGTGCTAGAGCCGAAGCGGGCCCACCAAACAATGAGCAGTTCTTC. This gives the protein CSARAEAGPPNNEQFF.

This clonotype appeared a single time. The genes are TRBV9 and TRBJ2-1; 11 bases align to TRBD2. Unmatched junction bases numbered 7, after V lost 1 base and J lost 10 bases. CDR3 length: 15 residues. CDR1 is SGDLS, CDR2 YYNGEE, per germline. The CDR3 spells CASSVTSGREGEQFF. CDR3 nucleotide sequence: TGTGCCAGCAGCGTAACTAGCGGGAGAGAAGGCGAGCAGTTCTTC.

With respect to this clonotype: One end of the junction fails to match germline, which may point to a read error. This sequence joins TRBV20-1 and TRBJ2-5; 7 positions agree with TRBD2. The CDR3 is made up of 16 amino acids. The germline V gene has CDR1 DFQATT and CDR2 SNEGSKA (reference sequence). CDR3 amino acids: CRARSGTKQNQETQYF. As DNA, the CDR3 is TGCCGTGCTAGGTCCGGGACTAAACAAAACCAAGAGACCCAGTACTTC.

This chain connects TRBV29-1 to TRBJ2-2; TRBD1 matches 10 bases. The ends lost 7 bases at V and 1 base at J; junction bases unmatched: 3. The CDR3 is made up of 14 amino acids. Germline CDR1 SQVTM, CDR2 ANQGSEA. The CDR3 protein is CSATGGVNTGELFF. The CDR3 coding sequence is TGCAGCGCGACAGGGGGCGTGAACACCGGGGAGCTGTTTTTT.

J is TRBJ2-7 and V is TRBV18; either TRBD1 or TRBD2 may fit D (6 bases each). Trimming took 5 bases from V and 0 from J, leaving 11 bases between them. Germline V gives CDR1 KGHSH, CDR2 LQKENI. The CDR3 contains 14 residues. CDR3 sequence (DNA): TGTGCCAGCTCATTGGAGGGGGGCTCCTACGAGCAGTACTTC. Its protein product is CASSLEGGSYEQYF. The full variable domain, rest sourced from reference TRBV18 and TRBJ2-7, is NAGVMQNPRHLVRRRGQEARLRCSPMKGHSHVYWYRQLPEEGLKFMVYLQKENIIDESGMPKERFSAEFPKEGPSILRIQQVVRGDSAAYFCASSLEGGSYEQYFGPGTRLTVT.

This clonotype was seen at least ten times. The chain uses TRBV29-1 and TRBJ2-5; a weak D match, TRBD2 (6 bases). The CDR3 consists of 16 residues. Germline CDR1 reads SQVTM; CDR2 reads ANQGSEA. Trimming left V 7 bases short and J 5 bases short, with 26 bases between. For the CDR3, the DNA is TGCAGCGCCGCGCAACGGTGGGGGGAGGAGGAGGAGACCCAGTACTTC. Residues: CSAAQRWGEEEETQYF.

The gene calls are TRBV6-2 or TRBV6-3 and TRBJ1-1, with D perhaps matching TRBD1 (6 bases). The germline V and J ends were trimmed by 6 bases and 8 bases, with 10 bases remaining between them. The CDR3 extends over 11 amino acids. CDR1 and CDR2 (germline): MNHEY, SVGEGT. CDR3 amino acids: CASSHGTEAFF. As DNA, the CDR3 is TGTGCCAGCAGCCACGGGACAGAAGCTTTCTTT.

In DNA form, the CDR3 reads TGTGCCAGCAGCGTTCGGCCAGAGGTCACAGATACGCAGTATTTT. It specifies CASSVRPEVTDTQYF. This sequence joins TRBV3-1 and TRBJ2-3; D uncertain. The V end lost 5 bases, the J end lost 2 bases, and 14 bases lay between the germline ends. Germline CDR1 reads LGHDT; CDR2 reads YNNKEL (reference sequence). The CDR3 sequence is 15 residues long.

On this clonotype itself: Compared with germline, one end of the junction differs, possibly owing to a read error. The gene calls are TRBV5-5 and TRBJ1-2; 10 positions match TRBD1. In germline, CDR1 is SGHKS, CDR2 YYEKEE (reference sequence). The CDR3 runs to 16 residues. The CDR3 is CAGSLGKWGQGYGYTF. The CDR3 DNA sequence: TGTGCCGGCAGCTTAGGGAAGTGGGGACAGGGGTATGGCTACACCTTC.

The chain is built from TRBV5-1 and TRBJ2-1; unclear D gene. The V end was cut by 4 bases, the J end by 4 bases, with 12 bases between. The CDR3 runs to 14 residues. The germline CDR1 and CDR2 sequences are SGHRS and YFSETQ. The CDR3 region is CASSPVNRYNEQFF. The DNA for the CDR3 is TGCGCCAGCAGCCCGGTCAATAGGTACAATGAGCAGTTCTTC.

In this sample, this clonotype turned up a few times. The V call is TRBV5-1, the J call TRBJ2-7; 9 bases line up with TRBD1. Germline trimming cut 3 bases from V and 0 bases from J; bases unmatched to any gene: 25. The CDR3 has 22 amino acids. Germline V gene data show CDR1 as SGHRS and CDR2 as YFSETQ. The chain's CDR3 is CASSSTRAEYTTGGSLSYEQYF. CDR3 coding DNA: TGCGCCAGCAGCTCCACCCGGGCGGAATACACAACAGGGGGCTCCCTCTCCTACGAGCAGTACTTC.

This clonotype was counted ten times or more. V is TRBV4-3 and J is TRBJ2-3; TRBD2 aligns across 13 bases. V shed 4 bases and J 6 bases; nucleotides not matched to a gene: 10. The CDR3 has 17 residues. The germline CDR1 and CDR2 sequences are LGHNA and YSLEER. The CDR3 sequence: CASSRRTSGRVGDTQYF. The CDR3 nucleotides are TGCGCCAGCAGCCGACGTACTAGCGGGAGGGTTGGGGATACGCAGTATTTT.

This clonotype turned up a few times. The rearrangement joins TRBV9 to TRBJ2-1; 16 nucleotides align to TRBD2. Germline loops: CDR1 SGDLS, CDR2 YYNGEE. The CDR3 has 20 residues. With 3 bases clipped from V and 8 bases from J, the junction kept 17 bases outside the gene matches. DNA of the CDR3: TGTGCCAGCAGCGCATTACCGGGACTAGCGGGAGGGCTTGCTGCTGATGAGCAGTTCTTC. Amino acids: CASSALPGLAGGLAADEQFF.

The rearrangement links TRBV7-2 to TRBJ2-2, with TRBD2 as a possible D gene (5 bases). The CDR3 has 14 residues. Trimming left V 5 bases short and J 4 bases short, with 11 bases between. The germline V gene has CDR1 SGHTA and CDR2 FQGNSA. The CDR3 is CASSRLLFTGELFF. CDR3 coding DNA: TGTGCCAGCAGCCGACTACTCTTCACCGGGGAGCTGTTTTTT.

V gene TRBV27 combines with J gene TRBJ1-2, with D hard to call. The CDR3 length is 13 residues. Trimming took off 5 bases at V and 2 bases at J, with 9 bases between the two ends. Looked up from germline, CDR1 is MNHEY and CDR2 is SMNVEV (reference sequence). Here the CDR3 DNA reads TGTGCCAGCAGTCGAACAGAGAACTATGGCTACACCTTC. This sequence encodes CASSRTENYGYTF.

The chain has TRBV7-9 and TRBJ2-5; 14 nucleotides align to TRBD2. The CDR3 sequence is 14 residues long. Trimming removed 7 bases from V and 11 bases from J; junction bases left unmatched: 9. The germline CDR1 and CDR2 sequences are SEHNR and FQNEAQ (reference sequence). The chain's CDR3 is CASNGTSGGEEQYF. The CDR3 DNA reads as TGTGCCAGCAACGGGACTAGCGGGGGTGAAGAGCAGTACTTC.